The 30 T cell receptor beta chains presented below share a single source sample, sequenced in a study of blood T cell repertoires in COVID-19. The method was immunoSEQ multiplex PCR; TCRdb's version includes in-frame clones alone and lacks a portion of them. The profile covers some 180,000 clones, with about 83% appearing a single time and around 20% taken by the ten largest. Sequencing input: peripheral blood. Source of these receptors: a woman in her 70s who had recovered from COVID-19.

The rearrangement joins TRBV9 to TRBJ2-1; D possibly corresponds to TRBD1 (5 bases). The CDR3 consists of 13 residues. The germline gives CDR1 SGDLS, CDR2 YYNGEE. V lost 0 bases, J lost 9 bases, and 10 bases lay in between. The CDR3 DNA is TGTGCCAGCAGCGTAGGGGGCCGAGGTGAGCAGTTCTTC. It yields the protein CASSVGGRGEQFF.

The chain carries TRBV2 and TRBJ1-2; D might be TRBD1 (6 bases). Germline-derived CDR1 and CDR2 are SNHLY and FYNNEI. The CDR3 length is 13 residues. Trimming pared 4 bases from V and 5 bases from J, leaving 11 bases between. CDR3 bases: TGTGCCAGCAGTGTCCAGGGGCCATATGGCTACACCTTC. Protein product: CASSVQGPYGYTF.

The gene calls are TRBV3-1 (or the pseudogene TRBV3-2) and TRBJ2-3, with 13 bases matching TRBD2. This CDR3 is 14 amino acids long. The trim removed 6 bases at V and 6 bases at J, leaving 3 bases unmatched. CDR1 is LGHDT, CDR2 YNNKEL, per germline (reference sequence). CDR3 bases: TGTGCCAGCAGACCGACTAGCGGGGGGGATACGCAGTATTTT. Protein sequence: CASRPTSGGDTQYF.

The chain carries TRBV28 and TRBJ1-2; a weak D match, TRBD1 (5 bases). This CDR3 spans 12 amino acids. V was pared by 3 bases and J by 8 bases, with 10 bases between. CDR1 is MDHEN and CDR2 is SYDVKM in the germline V gene. This CDR3 is CASSFGGTGYTF. In nucleotides, the CDR3 is TGTGCCAGCAGTTTCGGGGGTACGGGCTACACCTTC.

This chain joins TRBV24-1 and TRBJ2-7; 8 bases map to TRBD2. The germline V gene has CDR1 KGHDR and CDR2 SFDVKD. This CDR3 is 15 amino acids long. After removal of 2 bases from V and 2 bases from J, the junction contained 4 bases not matched to a gene. In DNA form, the CDR3 reads TGTGCCACCAGTGATTCGGGGGGGAAGCCCTACGAGCAGTACTTC. Its protein is CATSDSGGKPYEQYF.

CDR3 residues: CSGGDTEAFF. The CDR3 DNA sequence: TGCAGTGGGGGGGACACTGAAGCTTTCTTT. The V call is TRBV20-1, the J call TRBJ1-1, with D tentatively TRBD1 (5 bases). Germline loops: CDR1 DFQATT, CDR2 SNEGSKA (reference sequence). Trimming left V 7 bases short and J 3 bases short, with 6 bases between. CDR3 length: 10 amino acids.

The chain links TRBV7-8 to TRBJ2-7; 12 nucleotides align to TRBD2. Germline V lookup: CDR1 SGHVS, CDR2 FQNEAQ. The CDR3 sequence is 19 residues long. V lost 5 bases and J lost 1; bases outside the gene matches: 15. CDR3: CASSPPPGLAGGRSYEQYF. CDR3 nucleotide sequence: TGTGCCAGCAGCCCTCCTCCCGGGCTAGCGGGGGGGAGGTCCTACGAGCAGTACTTC.

The rearrangement links TRBV19 to TRBJ2-5, with a tentative D call TRBD1 (5 bases). The CDR3 has 15 residues. Trimming pared 2 bases from V and 5 bases from J, leaving 15 bases between. From germline, CDR1 is LNHDA and CDR2 SQIVND (reference sequence). DNA of the CDR3: TGTGCCAGTAGTATAACGGCAGGGCCCGGGGAGACCCAGTACTTC. The encoded protein is CASSITAGPGETQYF.

This clone occurred a few times. This chain uses TRBV7-9 with TRBJ1-1; 7 bases are shared with TRBD1. CDR1 SEHNR and CDR2 FQNEAQ come from the germline V gene (reference sequence). The CDR3 extends over 12 amino acids. Trimming removed 5 bases from V and 6 bases from J; junction bases left unmatched: 3. CDR3 in amino acids: CASSLTGAEAFF. CDR3 bases: TGTGCCAGCAGCCTTACAGGGGCTGAAGCTTTCTTT.

The V gene is TRBV9, the J gene TRBJ2-1, with TRBD2 matching over 9 bases. V was clipped by 4 bases and J by 3 bases; unmatched bases: 5. Germline loops: CDR1 SGDLS, CDR2 YYNGEE. The CDR3 extends over 15 amino acids. The CDR3 coding sequence is TGTGCCAGCAGCTACGGGACTAGCCGCTACAATGAGCAGTTCTTC. Translated: CASSYGTSRYNEQFF. The full variable domain, rest sourced from reference TRBV9 and TRBJ2-1, is DSGVTQTPKHLITATGQRVTLRCSPRSGDLSVYWYQQSLDQGLQFLIQYYNGEERAKGNILERFSAQQFPDLHSELNLSSLELGDSALYFCASSYGTSRYNEQFFGPGTRLTVL.

The chain is built from TRBV19 and TRBJ1-3; 7 nucleotides match TRBD1. Trimming removed 6 bases from V and 0 bases from J; junction bases left unmatched: 2. The CDR3 loop spans 14 amino acids. Germline values: CDR1 LNHDA, CDR2 SQIVND (reference sequence). The CDR3 spells CASSSGGSGNTIYF. The CDR3 DNA reads TGTGCCAGTAGCTCAGGGGGCTCTGGAAACACCATATATTTT.

This clone has just one count. The chain couples TRBV25-1 to TRBJ2-3; possibly TRBD2 for D (6 bases). This CDR3 has 18 amino acids. CDR1 is MGHDK and CDR2 is SYGVNS in the germline V gene. The ends were cut back, 5 bases at V and 2 bases at J, with 23 bases in the middle. The CDR3 sequence is CASSSGVWRDRPTDTQYF. The CDR3 DNA reads TGTGCCAGCAGTTCGGGGGTATGGCGGGACCGCCCCACAGATACGCAGTATTTT.

The chain links TRBV20-1 to TRBJ1-2; D not resolved. Between the trimmed V and J ends, which lost 4 bases and 6 bases, there was a span of 9 bases. Germline V gene data show CDR1 as DFQATT and CDR2 as SNEGSKA (reference sequence). CDR3 length: 11 residues. CDR3 sequence (DNA): TGCAGTGCTACTCCCGAGCATGGCTACACCTTC. Encoded protein: CSATPEHGYTF.

The chain links TRBV27 to TRBJ2-7; 7 nucleotides line up with TRBD2. CDR3 size: 15 residues. V lost 2 bases to trimming and J lost 2 bases; unmatched junction nucleotides: 6. CDR1 is MNHEY, CDR2 SMNVEV, per germline (reference sequence). CDR3: CASSLGAGTTYEQYF. The CDR3 DNA reads TGTGCCAGCAGTTTAGGGGCAGGGACTACCTACGAGCAGTACTTC.

This clone was seen many times. The V call is TRBV28, the J call TRBJ2-3, with a possible D match to TRBD1 (5 bases). Germline CDR1 and CDR2: MDHEN and SYDVKM. The CDR3 totals 14 residues. The V end was cut by 3 bases, the J end by 1 base, with 8 bases between. CDR3 protein: CASSFGRGTDTQYF. DNA of the CDR3: TGTGCCAGCAGTTTTGGCAGGGGCACAGATACGCAGTATTTT.

The rearrangement uses TRBV28 and TRBJ2-7; no definite D call. Trimming removed 6 bases from V and 2 bases from J, with 8 bases in between. Per germline, CDR1 MDHEN and CDR2 SYDVKM. The CDR3 is 12 residues long. The CDR3 DNA sequence: TGTGCCAGCAGGTGGGCCACCTACGAGCAGTACTTC. Protein: CASRWATYEQYF.

The DNA of the CDR3 is TGCGCCAGCAGCCGCACTGGAGAGTGGGGCACAGATACGCAGTATTTT. It codes for CASSRTGEWGTDTQYF. The rearrangement links TRBV5-1 to TRBJ2-3; D not resolved. Germline V gene data show CDR1 as SGHRS and CDR2 as YFSETQ. Trimming stripped 4 bases from V and 1 base from J, with 16 bases between. This CDR3 contains 16 residues.

This clone was observed a single time. This chain links TRBV5-1 with TRBJ2-7; 12 bases are shared with TRBD2. With 1 base clipped from V and 6 bases from J, the junction kept 8 bases outside the gene matches. This CDR3 spans 16 amino acids. Germline loops: CDR1 SGHRS, CDR2 YFSETQ. CDR3 protein: CASSLRSSGGAPEQYF. The CDR3 nucleotides read TGCGCCAGCAGCTTGAGGTCTAGCGGGGGGGCCCCCGAGCAGTACTTC.

The chain couples TRBV18 to TRBJ2-7; TRBD1 aligns across 7 bases. The germline gives CDR1 KGHSH, CDR2 LQKENI. The length of the CDR3 is 12 residues. With 8 bases clipped from V and 5 bases from J, the junction kept 6 bases outside the gene matches. CDR3 region: CASTPTGHEQYF. The CDR3, as DNA: TGTGCCAGCACCCCGACAGGGCACGAGCAGTACTTC.

The chain joins TRBV6-1 to TRBJ2-2; 7 bases are a match to TRBD1. With 7 bases clipped from V and 8 bases from J, the junction kept 7 bases outside the gene matches. The CDR3 contains 13 residues. Germline CDR1 MNHNS, CDR2 SASEGT. CDR3 loop: CASTPTGFGELFF. The CDR3 bases are TGTGCCAGCACCCCGACAGGGTTTGGGGAGCTGTTTTTT.

The genes are TRBV19 and TRBJ2-2; D is unresolved. Germline CDR1 reads LNHDA; CDR2 reads SQIVND (reference sequence). V was clipped by 6 bases and J by 6 bases, with 14 bases between them. The CDR3 consists of 14 residues. The CDR3: CASSPEVVAGELFF. CDR3 nucleotides: TGTGCCAGTAGCCCAGAGGTCGTGGCCGGGGAGCTGTTTTTT.

The J gene is TRBJ1-5, the V gene TRBV30; possibly TRBD1 for D (5 bases). Germline assignment: CDR1 GTSNPN and CDR2 SVGIG (reference sequence). V shed 0 bases and J shed 7 bases, with 19 bases lying between them. The CDR3 sequence is 16 residues long. The CDR3 here is CAWSVRGTLFGQPQHF. Written as DNA, the CDR3 is TGTGCCTGGAGTGTAAGGGGCACCCTGTTCGGGCAGCCCCAGCATTTT.

This chain links TRBV23-1 with TRBJ1-2; D is perhaps TRBD1 (5 bases). TRBV23-1 is an ORF for which the function is uncertain. This CDR3 is built from 15 residues. The V gene lost 0 bases and the J gene lost 4 bases, with 12 bases spanning the gap. The CDR3 loop is CASSQSGQGGYGYTF. The CDR3 DNA is TGCGCCAGCAGTCAATCGGGGCAGGGCGGCTATGGCTACACCTTC.

The table lists this clone with a count of one. The V gene is TRBV10-3, the J gene TRBJ1-2; weak D call: TRBD1 (5 bases). V was shortened by 3 bases and J by 3 bases, with 14 bases between the two germline ends. The CDR3 extends over 15 amino acids. Germline lookup yields CDR1 ENHRY and CDR2 SYGVKD. The CDR3 here is CAISEGQGTYYGYTF. The CDR3 DNA follows: TGTGCCATCAGTGAAGGGCAGGGAACTTACTATGGCTACACCTTC.

The chain links TRBV15 to TRBJ1-5; D call uncertain. The CDR3 runs to 12 residues. Deletions cut 3 bases from V and 7 bases from J, with 7 bases between. Germline CDR1 and CDR2: LNHNV and YYDKDF (reference sequence). CDR3 coding DNA: TGTGCCACCAGCAGGTTTAGACAGCCCCAGCATTTT. Protein product: CATSRFRQPQHF.

The DNA of the CDR3 is TGTGCCTGGGGGGGGCTCTCCTACGAGCAGTACTTC. Its translation is CAWGGLSYEQYF. The chain has TRBV30 and TRBJ2-7; perhaps D is TRBD1 or TRBD2 (6 bases each). Between the trimmed V and J ends, which lost 5 bases and 0 bases, there was a span of 8 bases. The CDR3 consists of 12 residues. The germline CDR1 and CDR2 sequences are GTSNPN and SVGIG (reference sequence).

The V call is TRBV4-2, the J call TRBJ2-7; TRBD2 might be the D (5 bases). The length of the CDR3 is 14 residues. V lost 1 base, J lost 0 bases, and 7 bases lay in between. Germline V gene data show CDR1 as LGHNA and CDR2 as YNFKEQ. DNA of the CDR3: TGTGCCAGCAGCCAAGTCGGGAACTCCTACGAGCAGTACTTC. Translating gives CASSQVGNSYEQYF.

In the case of this clone: This same CDR3 is encoded by further DNA sequences in the sample. The chain carries TRBV29-1 and TRBJ2-7, with D tentatively TRBD2 (5 bases). CDR3 length equals 11 residues. In germline, CDR1 is SQVTM, CDR2 ANQGSEA. Trimming pared 6 bases from V and 4 bases from J, leaving 10 bases between. CDR3 bases: TGCAGCGTGGGTACGGGGTACGAGCAGTACTTC. Translation: CSVGTGYEQYF.

This clone was recorded once. The chain is built from TRBV5-1 and TRBJ2-7; TRBD2 matches 8 bases. The CDR3 spans 13 residues. With V trimmed by 2 bases and J by 4 bases, 2 bases remained unmatched. CDR1 is SGHRS and CDR2 is YFSETQ in the germline V gene. CDR3 sequence reads: CASSFSGGYEQYF. CDR3 bases: TGCGCCAGCAGCTTCAGCGGGGGATACGAGCAGTACTTC.

The chain combines TRBV7-3 with TRBJ1-4; a possible D gene is TRBD1 (5 bases). V was cut by 1 base and J by 3 bases, with 9 bases left in between. This CDR3 region has 15 residues. Germline CDR1 and CDR2: SGHTA and FQGTGA. The DNA for the CDR3 is TGTGCCAGCAGCTTAAGGGGCGATCCTAATGAAAAACTGTTTTTT. It yields the protein CASSLRGDPNEKLFF.